The sequence of this TCR beta chain was determined in a study of blood T cell repertoires in COVID-19. The CDR3 is made up of 13 amino acids. Germline V gives CDR1 MNHEY, CDR2 SVGAGI. V gave up 6 bases and J gave up 5 bases; unmatched junction bases: 4. Sequenced by immunoSEQ multiplex PCR; TCRdb stores in-frame clones only, minus some. The profile covers 130,000 to 150,000 clones, with 87% appearing a single time and 8.6% taken by the ten largest. The chain employs TRBV6-5 and TRBJ2-5; TRBD2 matches at 9 bases. Material for sequencing was peripheral blood. The clonotype comes from a woman aged 45-65 years with active or convalescent COVID-19. This CDR3 reads CASRASGTETQYF. DNA of the CDR3: TGTGCCAGCAGGGCTAGCGGGACTGAGACCCAGTACTTC.